This entry concerns a single T cell receptor (beta chain). Its antigen remains unknown. This specimen belongs to a study of cytomegalovirus exposure and HLA in healthy donors. Study as a whole: A subsequent analysis stated that the roughly 130 validation repertoires were run on the same platform as the approximately 710 first-cohort repertoires. Study outcomes and limitations: Reports indicated that the classifier achieved high specificity and sensitivity in diagnosing cytomegalovirus status.

The table came from immunoSEQ multiplex PCR; TCRdb's copy has only in-frame clones and leaves some out. The table shows some 140,000 clones, with approximately 87% occurring only once. The sample consisted of PBMCs. This clonotype was sampled from a man aged 18 to 29 in good health and CMV-seronegative.

CDR3 nucleotides: TGCGCCAGCAGCGTTACCGGGACAGGATTATACGAGCAGTACTTC. It encodes CASSVTGTGLYEQYF. This chain links TRBV5-1 with TRBJ2-7, with TRBD1 matching 8 bases. The V and J ends lost 4 bases and 4 bases, in that order; junction bases with no gene match: 10. The CDR3 runs 15 residues. The V gene's germline CDR1 is SGHRS and CDR2 YFSETQ.